What follows describes a single T cell receptor (beta chain). Its matching antigen is unknown. Both 60 Vbeta primers and 13 Jbeta primers went into the PCR. Libraries were prepared by immunoSEQ multiplex PCR; TCRdb keeps only in-frame clonotypes and omits some of them. The sample carries 170,000 or so clones, around three quarters recorded once. The record originates from a study of cytomegalovirus exposure and HLA in healthy donors. Study conclusions and caveats: Researchers reported in a later analysis that common viral pathogens appeared linked to several top clusters. Productive rates of about 90% or about 30% were seen for most TCR beta V segments in an earlier analysis.

The CDR3 length is 15 residues. Trimming at V came to 0 bases and at J to 8 bases, leaving 4 bases not matched to a gene. The germline V gene encodes CDR1 MRHNA and CDR2 SNTAGT. The rearrangement uses TRBV6-4 and TRBJ2-1, with 10 bases identical to TRBD2. The receptor was derived from a boy aged 5-17 years in good health and CMV-seronegative. The sample consisted of PBMCs. The CDR3 DNA follows: TGTGCCAGCAGTGACTCTACTAGCGGGAACCATGAGCAGTTCTTC. Translation: CASSDSTSGNHEQFF.